This T cell receptor beta chain was profiled in a study of T cell changes during pregnancy in multiple sclerosis. TCRdb's copy holds only in-frame clones and misses some; the assay was immunoSEQ multiplex PCR. In the table there are tens of thousands of clones, more than 75% of which are singletons. V was shortened by 4 bases and J by 4 bases, with 14 bases between the two germline ends. Germline loops: CDR1 MGHRA, CDR2 YSYEKL. The CDR3 extends over 15 amino acids. Sequenced material: CD8+ T cells from peripheral blood mononuclear cells, taken after pregnancy. The gene calls are TRBV4-1 and TRBJ1-3; D is undetermined. This clonotype was sampled from a female donor in good health, enrolled as a control in a pregnancy study. The DNA for the CDR3 is TGCGCCAGCAGCCGCTCACTGGAGATGGGAAACACCATATATTTT. Protein: CASSRSLEMGNTIYF.